This T cell receptor beta chain came from a study of human T cells and chemical hapten exposure. Study conclusions and caveats: High-frequency TCRs, those above 1 in 1000, stayed the same after DPC sensitization. Since the donors had alopecia, their immune response may not be the same as that of healthy people.

One entry per CDR3 protein results from TCRdb running MiXCR on the RACE reads. The sample yields fewer than 500,000 distinct CDR3 sequences, more than 4.5% seen once. Note on this clonotype: What it binds is unknown.

Time point here: patch test 1, 2 weeks after DPC sensitization. Treatment of the sample: therapeutic diphenylcyclopropenone sensitization with weekly scalp DPC. The CDR3 has 14 residues. Trimming took 1 base from V and 8 from J; bases not matched to a gene: 4. Per the germline V gene, CDR1 is DFQATT and CDR2 is SNEGSKA (reference sequence). The chain recombines TRBV20-1 with TRBJ1-5, with 11 bases aligning to TRBD1. Sequences were derived from whole blood, sampled in connection with sensitization to the hapten diphenylcyclopropenone (DPC). The clonotype was recovered from a woman in her 50s with alopecia areata. Some clones in this sample may be carry-over from other donors' samples. The CDR3 DNA reads as TGCAGTGCTAGAGGGACAGGGGGCTTTGAGCCCCAGCATTTT. It yields the protein CSARGTGGFEPQHF.